Detailed here is one T cell receptor beta chain. Treatment of the sample: oral pan-JAK inhibitor, 5-10 mg twice daily. The investigators collected lesional scalp punch biopsies and peripheral blood from alopecia areata patients. This entry is derived from a study of CD8+ T cells in alopecia areata. V shed 5 bases, J shed 9 bases, and the junction held 12 bases outside the gene matches. Germline V gene data show CDR1 as MNHEY and CDR2 as SVGAGI. The CDR3 has 15 amino acids. Investigators isolated RNA and reverse transcribed it into cDNA to act as the sequencing template. The protocol was immunoSEQ multiplex PCR, while the TCRdb copy is restricted to in-frame clones and leaves out a portion. The profile covers 10,000 to 15,000 clones, with 68% appearing a single time and around 7% taken by the ten largest.

The source material was skin, sampled at week 4, from a patient treated with tofacitinib. The sequence was collected from a human donor with alopecia areata. The chain is built from TRBV6-5 and TRBJ2-3; the match to TRBD2 covers 9 bases. CDR3 in DNA: TGTGCCAGCAGTCCCGCGGGGGGGGTCGTAGAGACGCAGTATTTT. Its protein is CASSPAGGVVETQYF.